This TCR beta chain originates from a study of PD-L1 blockade in urothelial cancer. V shed 7 bases and J shed 8 bases, with 8 bases lying between them. The CDR3 sequence is 11 residues long. Germline lookup yields CDR1 MNHNY and CDR2 SVGAGI (reference sequence). The repertoire was sequenced with immunoSEQ multiplex PCR; TCRdb's copy has only in-frame clones and lacks some. The sample lists about 50,000 clones; roughly 78% were seen once. Time point described: pretreatment peripheral blood. The J gene is TRBJ1-4, the V gene TRBV6-6; D is possibly TRBD1 (5 bases). This TCR was recovered from a man in his 70s with urothelial cancer. Sequences were derived from PBMCs, sampled around atezolizumab (anti-PD-L1) treatment. The chain's CDR3 is CASTKGEKLFF. CDR3 nucleotides: TGTGCCAGCACCAAGGGGGAAAAACTGTTTTTT.